Listed below are T cell receptor beta chains from one sample, sequenced in a study of cytomegalovirus exposure and HLA in healthy donors. Generated by immunoSEQ multiplex PCR, the TCRdb table keeps only in-frame clones and is missing some. The table lists 200,000 to 250,000 clones, approximately 80% of them singletons. Material: PBMCs. These receptors all stem from a girl aged 2-15 years in good health and CMV-seronegative. Both conserved end residues are trimmed from each CDR3.

cdr3_length j_call v_call cdr3_aa
11 TRBJ1-2 TRBV29-1 SVYDRGNYGYT
13 TRBJ2-5 TRBV6-5 ATNNRGIGSETQY
10 TRBJ2-7 TRBV7-9 SSSLMGAEQY
12 TRBJ1-2 TRBV6-1 ASSEVEAGGGYT
13 TRBJ2-1 TRBV4-2 ASSQTSGGANEQF
13 TRBJ2-1 TRBV4-1 ASSLRVDRVNEQF
13 TRBJ2-7 TRBV7-9 ASSPPPGLSYEQY
13 TRBJ2-5 TRBV6-1 ASTDGLGNLETQY
15 TRBJ1-5 TRBV4-1 ASSHQTPSGSNQPQH
13 TRBJ2-1 TRBV5-1 ASSYTSGPNNEQF
10 TRBJ1-1 TRBV5-6 ASSLSTGSAF
15 TRBJ2-5 TRBV2 ASSEVLRGPLVETQY
13 TRBJ1-2 TRBV25-1 ASRDRVPLNYGYT
11 TRBJ2-7 TRBV6-5 ASSQRQNYEQY
9 TRBJ2-5 TRBV5-6 ASSLLETQY
12 TRBJ2-7 TRBV5-6 ASSKYTRGYEQY
12 TRBJ1-2 TRBV28 ASSLRVPRDGYT
12 TRBJ2-1 TRBV2 ASKGASGSNEQF
14 TRBJ2-1 TRBV7-2 ASSLGRVTGYNEQF
10 TRBJ2-7 TRBV7-9 ASSPGIYEQY
13 TRBJ2-1 TRBV10-1 ASSEGLASYNEQF
11 TRBJ1-1 TRBV10-3 AISQRVFTEAF
9 . TRBV4-2 ARKTGNEQY
13 TRBJ1-3 TRBV5-1 ASSPAGIAGNTIY
13 TRBJ2-1 TRBV5-4 ASSFRRRGINEQF
12 TRBJ1-6 TRBV5-6 ASGQTGRSSPLH
18 TRBJ1-1 TRBV18 ASSPRLRIWTGEENTEAF
13 TRBJ1-1 TRBV19 ASREPTGANTEAF
13 TRBJ2-7 TRBV5-1 ASTLSGQGLNEQY
14 TRBJ2-3 TRBV7-8 ASSPRVAGGTDTQY
12 TRBJ1-4 TRBV6-5 ASSYYAGIEKLF
11 TRBJ2-7 TRBV27 ASSSLLAYEQY
12 TRBJ2-2 TRBV7-9 ASRVGELTGELF
12 TRBJ2-5 TRBV5-6 ASSMGAVHETQY
13 TRBJ1-5 TRBV19 ASSTPDRGHQPQH
12 TRBJ2-7 TRBV5-1 ASSLGGQGYEQY
12 TRBJ2-2 TRBV6-5 ASSYPGDTGELF
11 TRBJ1-3 TRBV6-1 ASKEGGGNTIY
12 TRBJ1-6 TRBV13 ASSLRPNNSPLH
13 TRBJ1-6 TRBV7-9 ASSPVRQSYSPLH
13 TRBJ2-2 TRBV19 ASSIAGGNTGELF
14 TRBJ1-2 TRBV7-9 ASSSRTGGRNYGYT
12 TRBJ2-1 TRBV11-2 ASSRGLAGAQQF
12 TRBJ2-7 TRBV2 AKSQTGAPHEQY
13 TRBJ1-2 TRBV9 ASSDRPGQGGGYT
11 TRBJ1-1 TRBV19 ASNEGMNTEAF
12 TRBJ2-1 TRBV25-1 ASLRRVWYNEQF
14 TRBJ2-6 TRBV4-1 ASSQERYSGANVLT
12 TRBJ1-3 TRBV7-9 ASSLSYSGNTIY
10 TRBJ1-2 TRBV9 ASSSDINGYT
17 TRBJ1-5 TRBV7-9 ASSLSFGQGVVTNQPQH
11 TRBJ1-4 TRBV6-1 ASRGEGGEKLF
11 TRBJ2-7 TRBV2 ASSVDRGYEQY
10 TRBJ2-3 TRBV7-9 ASRPEVRQQY
10 TRBJ1-2 TRBV6-1 ASSGQGYGYT
12 TRBJ1-1 TRBV25-1 ASRPRGSGAEAF
13 TRBJ1-1 TRBV10-3 AISEPGGSNTEAF
12 TRBJ1-2 TRBV19 ASSTNRGLDGYT
13 TRBJ2-5 TRBV7-9 ASSFGTDFRETQY